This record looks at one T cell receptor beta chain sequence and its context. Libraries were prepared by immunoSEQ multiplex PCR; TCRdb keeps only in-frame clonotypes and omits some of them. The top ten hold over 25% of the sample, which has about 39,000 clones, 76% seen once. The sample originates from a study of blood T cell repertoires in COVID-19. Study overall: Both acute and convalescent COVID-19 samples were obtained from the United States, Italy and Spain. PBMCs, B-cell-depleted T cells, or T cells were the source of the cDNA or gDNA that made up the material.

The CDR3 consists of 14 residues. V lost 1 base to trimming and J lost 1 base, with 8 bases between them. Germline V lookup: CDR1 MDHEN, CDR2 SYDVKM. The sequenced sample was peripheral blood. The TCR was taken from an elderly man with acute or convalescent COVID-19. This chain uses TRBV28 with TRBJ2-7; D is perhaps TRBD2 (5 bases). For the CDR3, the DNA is TGTGCCAGCAGTTTATTTCGGGGTTCCTACGAGCAGTACTTC. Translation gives CASSLFRGSYEQYF.